Listed below are T cell receptor beta chains from one sample, sequenced in a study of Ad26.COV2.S vaccination and SARS-CoV-2 variants. Profiled with immunoSEQ multiplex PCR; TCRdb holds only in-frame clones, not every one. The sample contains a few hundred thousand clones, approximately 90% of which appear only once. The starting material was peripheral blood, obtained in a trial of Ad26.COV2.S vaccine versus placebo. The receptor source for this set is a person aged 18-60 years who received the Ad26.COV2.S COVID-19 vaccine or a placebo. Both conserved end residues are part of each CDR3. A D gene is named only where the DNA matches it firmly. Only part of the rows carry a size: once, few, many, or a class if the clone is expanded.

v_call: TRBV19; j_call: TRBJ2-5; clone_size: -; d_call: -; cdr3_nt: TGTGCCACCGGGGTCCAAGAGACCCAGTACTTC; cdr3_aa: CATGVQETQYF
v_call: TRBV7-8; j_call: TRBJ2-7; clone_size: once; d_call: TRBD2; cdr3_nt: TGTGCCAGCAGCTCGAGCGGGGGGGCTTACGAGCAGTACTTC; cdr3_aa: CASSSSGGAYEQYF
v_call: TRBV5-1; j_call: TRBJ2-1; clone_size: -; d_call: TRBD1; cdr3_nt: TGCGCCAGCAGCTTGGAGGGGGCCCCCTACAATGAGCAGTTCTTC; cdr3_aa: CASSLEGAPYNEQFF
v_call: TRBV28; j_call: TRBJ2-7; clone_size: -; d_call: -; cdr3_nt: TGTGCCAGCAGTTTAGCGTCTCTTGCGGGGTCCTACGAGCAGTACTTC; cdr3_aa: CASSLASLAGSYEQYF
v_call: TRBV10-3; j_call: TRBJ1-6; clone_size: -; d_call: TRBD1; cdr3_nt: TGTGCCATCAGTAAAAGAGTTCCTGGGGACAGGGTTAATTCACCCCTCCACTTT; cdr3_aa: CAISKRVPGDRVNSPLHF
v_call: TRBV28; j_call: TRBJ1-2; clone_size: -; d_call: -; cdr3_nt: TGTGCCAGCAGCTTGCTCGGCTCCTATGGCTACACCTTC; cdr3_aa: CASSLLGSYGYTF
v_call: TRBV19; j_call: TRBJ2-7; clone_size: -; d_call: -; cdr3_nt: TGTGCCAGTAGTATAGGAACAGGGTTTCCCTACGAGCAGTACTTC; cdr3_aa: CASSIGTGFPYEQYF
v_call: TRBV4-1; j_call: TRBJ2-2; clone_size: -; d_call: TRBD1; cdr3_nt: TGCGCCAGCAGCCAAATGACAAGGACAGGGATGGGCACCGGGGAGCTGTTTTTT; cdr3_aa: CASSQMTRTGMGTGELFF
v_call: TRBV6-4; j_call: TRBJ1-2; clone_size: -; d_call: -; cdr3_nt: TGTGCCAGCAACCTATACAAATTACCTCGGGTCGGCTATGGCTACACCTTC; cdr3_aa: CASNLYKLPRVGYGYTF
v_call: TRBV12-3/TRBV12-4; j_call: TRBJ1-2; clone_size: -; d_call: -; cdr3_nt: TGTGCCAGCAGGTACCCAGGCTATGGCTACACCTTC; cdr3_aa: CASRYPGYGYTF
v_call: TRBV19; j_call: TRBJ2-2; clone_size: -; d_call: -; cdr3_nt: TGTGCCAGTAGTATTCCGGACGCATACACCGGGGAGCTGTTTTTT; cdr3_aa: CASSIPDAYTGELFF
v_call: TRBV2; j_call: TRBJ2-3; clone_size: -; d_call: -; cdr3_nt: TGTGCCAGCAGGCCGTTCAGGGGAACCAGCACAGATACGCAGTATTTT; cdr3_aa: CASRPFRGTSTDTQYF
v_call: TRBV3-1/TRBV3-2; j_call: TRBJ1-2; clone_size: -; d_call: -; cdr3_nt: TGTGCCAGCAGCCACTCTAACAGAATGCATGGCTACACCTTC; cdr3_aa: CASSHSNRMHGYTF
v_call: TRBV5-1; j_call: TRBJ1-1; clone_size: once; d_call: -; cdr3_nt: TGCGCCAGCAGCTTGTGGGGGCCCACTGAAGCTTTCTTT; cdr3_aa: CASSLWGPTEAFF
v_call: TRBV11-2; j_call: TRBJ2-3; clone_size: once; d_call: TRBD2; cdr3_nt: TGTGCCAGCAGCCCCACCGGGGGGGCTGGAGATACGCAGTATTTT; cdr3_aa: CASSPTGGAGDTQYF
v_call: TRBV3-1/TRBV3-2; j_call: TRBJ2-5; clone_size: once; d_call: -; cdr3_nt: TGTGCCAGCAGTCGTTGGAAGCAAGAGACCCAGTACTTC; cdr3_aa: CASSRWKQETQYF
v_call: TRBV11-3; j_call: TRBJ2-1; clone_size: -; d_call: TRBD2; cdr3_nt: TGTGCCAGCAGCTTAAGCGGGGGAAACAATGAGCAGTTCTTC; cdr3_aa: CASSLSGGNNEQFF
v_call: TRBV27; j_call: TRBJ2-2; clone_size: -; d_call: TRBD1; cdr3_nt: TGTGCCAGCAGTTTATGGGCAGGGGGCACCGGGGAGCTGTTTTTT; cdr3_aa: CASSLWAGGTGELFF
v_call: TRBV7-6; j_call: TRBJ1-6; clone_size: few; d_call: -; cdr3_nt: TGTGCCAGCAGGGGGACGAAGGCCCTTAATTCACCCCTCCACTTT; cdr3_aa: CASRGTKALNSPLHF
v_call: TRBV4-1; j_call: TRBJ1-1; clone_size: -; d_call: -; cdr3_nt: TGCGCCAGCAGCCAAGATCCCGCAGGAAATAAAGCTTTCTTT; cdr3_aa: CASSQDPAGNKAFF
v_call: TRBV11-2; j_call: TRBJ2-1; clone_size: -; d_call: TRBD2; cdr3_nt: TGTGCCAGCAGCTTTCGTACGAGCGGGGTAGCGGGGATCAATGAGCAGTTCTTC; cdr3_aa: CASSFRTSGVAGINEQFF
v_call: TRBV5-4; j_call: TRBJ2-1; clone_size: once; d_call: TRBD2; cdr3_nt: TGTGCCAGCAGCTCGGCTTCAATGGGACTATTCTCCTACAATGAGCAGTTCTTC; cdr3_aa: CASSSASMGLFSYNEQFF
v_call: TRBV15; j_call: TRBJ1-3; clone_size: -; d_call: -; cdr3_nt: TGTGCCACCAGCAGGGGCAAGATTGGCTACTCTGGAAACACCATATATTTT; cdr3_aa: CATSRGKIGYSGNTIYF
v_call: TRBV15; j_call: TRBJ2-7; clone_size: -; d_call: TRBD2; cdr3_nt: TGTGCCACCAGCAGGGGGGAGGGATGGCCCTACGAGCAGTACTTC; cdr3_aa: CATSRGEGWPYEQYF
v_call: TRBV30; j_call: TRBJ2-2; clone_size: -; d_call: TRBD1; cdr3_nt: TGTGCCTGGAGGTCGGGACAGGGGGACACCGGGGAGCTGTTTTTT; cdr3_aa: CAWRSGQGDTGELFF
v_call: TRBV6-5; j_call: TRBJ2-7; clone_size: -; d_call: TRBD1; cdr3_nt: TGTGCCAGCAGTTATAGGGGACAGGGATCCTACGAGCAGTACTTC; cdr3_aa: CASSYRGQGSYEQYF
v_call: TRBV7-8; j_call: TRBJ2-7; clone_size: -; d_call: TRBD2; cdr3_nt: TGTGCCAGCAGATCGGGGGGCTACGAGCAGTACTTC; cdr3_aa: CASRSGGYEQYF
v_call: TRBV7-9; j_call: TRBJ2-2; clone_size: -; d_call: -; cdr3_nt: TGTGCCAGCAGCCCCCACAGCACCGGGGAGCTGTTTTTT; cdr3_aa: CASSPHSTGELFF
v_call: TRBV5-1; j_call: TRBJ2-7; clone_size: -; d_call: -; cdr3_nt: TGCGCCAGCAGTTATCGGACAGAGTACGAGCAGTACTTC; cdr3_aa: CASSYRTEYEQYF
v_call: TRBV30; j_call: TRBJ1-2; clone_size: once; d_call: -; cdr3_nt: TGTGCCTGGAGTGTACAGCTTAACTATGGCTACACCTTC; cdr3_aa: CAWSVQLNYGYTF
v_call: TRBV6-2/TRBV6-3; j_call: TRBJ2-7; clone_size: once; d_call: -; cdr3_nt: TGTGCCAGCAGTTACACGCAGGGAAGTCCCTACGAGCAGTACTTC; cdr3_aa: CASSYTQGSPYEQYF
v_call: TRBV5-6; j_call: TRBJ2-7; clone_size: -; d_call: -; cdr3_nt: TGTGCCAGCAGCTTACCGGGGTACTCCTACGAGCAGTACTTC; cdr3_aa: CASSLPGYSYEQYF
v_call: TRBV4-3; j_call: TRBJ2-5; clone_size: -; d_call: TRBD1; cdr3_nt: TGCGCCAGCAGCCAGTCGGACAGGGCGAGAGAGACCCAGTACTTC; cdr3_aa: CASSQSDRARETQYF
v_call: TRBV5-8; j_call: TRBJ2-5; clone_size: -; d_call: -; cdr3_nt: TGTGCCAGCAGCCGGGGGACTGGAAGAGAAGAGACCCAGTACTTC; cdr3_aa: CASSRGTGREETQYF
v_call: TRBV7-2; j_call: TRBJ1-5; clone_size: -; d_call: -; cdr3_nt: TGTGCCAGCAGCAGCGGGGCGGGATTTAGCAATCAGCCCCAGCATTTT; cdr3_aa: CASSSGAGFSNQPQHF
v_call: TRBV9; j_call: TRBJ1-3; clone_size: -; d_call: -; cdr3_nt: TGTGCCAGCAGCGTAGGAGGGGCTACCTCTGGAAACACCATATATTTT; cdr3_aa: CASSVGGATSGNTIYF
v_call: TRBV5-1; j_call: TRBJ2-7; clone_size: -; d_call: -; cdr3_nt: TGCGCCAGCAGCCGGTTGAGCTCCTACGAGCAGTACTTC; cdr3_aa: CASSRLSSYEQYF
v_call: TRBV28; j_call: TRBJ1-1; clone_size: -; d_call: -; cdr3_nt: TGTGCCAGCAGTTCCGCATCCGTGGGGATACAGGGAGACACTGAAGCTTTCTTT; cdr3_aa: CASSSASVGIQGDTEAFF
v_call: TRBV27; j_call: TRBJ2-6; clone_size: once; d_call: -; cdr3_nt: TGTGCCAGCAGTCGAGCAACCGGGGCGTACTCTGGGGCCAACGTCCTGACTTTC; cdr3_aa: CASSRATGAYSGANVLTF
v_call: TRBV4-3; j_call: TRBJ2-7; clone_size: -; d_call: -; cdr3_nt: TGCGCCAGCAGCCAAGGTGTTGGCAGGGGAAACTCCTACGAGCAGTACTTC; cdr3_aa: CASSQGVGRGNSYEQYF
v_call: TRBV7-2; j_call: TRBJ2-5; clone_size: -; d_call: -; cdr3_nt: TGTGCCAGCAGCTTACGGCCTAGCGATGACGAGACCCAGTACTTC; cdr3_aa: CASSLRPSDDETQYF
v_call: TRBV7-2; j_call: TRBJ1-1; clone_size: -; d_call: -; cdr3_nt: TGTGCCAGCAGCCCCGTACTGGAGAACACTGAAGCTTTCTTT; cdr3_aa: CASSPVLENTEAFF
v_call: TRBV4-1; j_call: TRBJ2-7; clone_size: -; d_call: -; cdr3_nt: TGCGCCAGCAGCCAAGAGCGGCCAGGGGGGATATTCGAGCAGTACTTC; cdr3_aa: CASSQERPGGIFEQYF
v_call: TRBV7-2; j_call: TRBJ2-1; clone_size: -; d_call: -; cdr3_nt: TGTGCCAGCAGCTTATCCCGAAACAATGAGCAGTTCTTC; cdr3_aa: CASSLSRNNEQFF
v_call: TRBV7-9; j_call: TRBJ2-2; clone_size: -; d_call: -; cdr3_nt: TGTGCCAGCAGCTCCCGGGTCGCGGGCATCGGGGAGCTGTTTTTT; cdr3_aa: CASSSRVAGIGELFF
v_call: TRBV11-2; j_call: TRBJ2-1; clone_size: -; d_call: -; cdr3_nt: TGTGCCAGCAGCTTAGGCAGGGCCACCTCCTACAATGAGCAGTTCTTC; cdr3_aa: CASSLGRATSYNEQFF
v_call: TRBV6-5; j_call: TRBJ1-1; clone_size: -; d_call: -; cdr3_nt: TGTGCCAGCAGTTACTCAGAGAACACTGAAGCTTTCTTT; cdr3_aa: CASSYSENTEAFF
v_call: TRBV15; j_call: TRBJ2-3; clone_size: -; d_call: TRBD2; cdr3_nt: TGTGCCACCAGATTCCGAACGGGCGCCGGGGGGAGCACAGATACGCAGTATTTT; cdr3_aa: CATRFRTGAGGSTDTQYF
v_call: TRBV5-1; j_call: TRBJ2-1; clone_size: many; d_call: -; cdr3_nt: TGCGCCAGCGGGGGGACGGGAAACAATGAGCAGTTCTTC; cdr3_aa: CASGGTGNNEQFF
v_call: TRBV7-2; j_call: TRBJ2-7; clone_size: -; d_call: TRBD2; cdr3_nt: TGTGCCAGCAGCACTACCGGGACTAGCGTCACCTACGAGCAGTACTTC; cdr3_aa: CASSTTGTSVTYEQYF
v_call: TRBV9; j_call: TRBJ2-3; clone_size: -; d_call: -; cdr3_nt: TGTGCCAGCAGCGACGGGGTTTGGGCCTTCACAGATACGCAGTATTTT; cdr3_aa: CASSDGVWAFTDTQYF
v_call: TRBV28; j_call: TRBJ1-1; clone_size: -; d_call: -; cdr3_nt: TGTGCCAGCAGAGGTACTGAAGCTTTCTTT; cdr3_aa: CASRGTEAFF